This TCR beta chain was captured by sequencing in a study of OX40 agonist ivuxolimab in advanced cancers. Study information: Eligibility rules accepted prior anti-PD-1, anti-PD-L1 or anti-CTLA-4 therapy, and around 38% had some.

V dropped 2 bases and J dropped 4 bases, with 11 bases sitting between them. The CDR3 totals 14 residues. The V gene's germline CDR1 is SNHLY and CDR2 FYNNEI. TCRdb keeps only in-frame clones here, not all; method: immunoSEQ multiplex PCR. The sample has around 72,000 clones, about 91% seen once. Sequenced here: CD4+ or CD8+ T cells sorted from blood, sampled in a trial of the OX40 agonist ivuxolimab. V and J are TRBV2 and TRBJ2-5, with D perhaps matching TRBD2 (5 bases). The TCR comes from an adult with an advanced solid tumor such as melanoma, head and neck, liver or kidney cancer. The CDR3 bases are TGTGCCAGCAGTGAATGGCTAGCAGGAGAGACCCAGTACTTC. As protein: CASSEWLAGETQYF.